These T cell receptor beta chains were read from a single sample in a study of T-cell memory formation after mild COVID-19. From the 5' RACE reads, TCRdb called clonotypes with MiXCR, one entry per CDR3 protein. The data hold some 64,000 distinct CDR3 sequences, with 9.3% observed a single time. The sequencing input was PBMCs or a T cell subset sorted from them (not recorded which). All receptors come from a man aged 18-30 years who had mild COVID-19 (a few samples of this study predate the infection). Cell type and time point are not known. Both conserved end residues are part of each CDR3. A D gene is named only where the DNA matches it firmly. Part of the rows lack a size; the others show once, few, many or a class for expanded clones.

>TRBJ2-2|-|many|TRBV4-1
CASSQVSGPTGELFF
TGCGCCAGCAGCCAAGTGAGCGGGCCTACCGGGGAGCTGTTTTTT
>TRBJ2-1|TRBD2|few|TRBV5-6
CASSTLAGGEQFF
TGTGCCAGCAGTACGCTAGCGGGCGGTGAGCAGTTCTTC
>TRBJ1-6|TRBD1|-|TRBV5-1
CASKVAGTGDSPLHF
TGCGCCAGCAAAGTGGCCGGGACAGGGGATTCACCCCTCCACTTT
>TRBJ2-1|-|few|TRBV7-3
CASSLMGGVAQSGNEQFF
TGTGCCAGCAGCTTAATGGGCGGCGTAGCCCAATCGGGCAATGAGCAGTTCTTC
>TRBJ1-1|-|few|TRBV5-1
CASSLGAYDTEAFF
TGCGCCAGCAGCTTGGGGGCGTATGACACTGAAGCTTTCTTT
>TRBJ1-5|-|few|TRBV5-1
CASSEQGHLGQPQHF
TGCGCCAGCAGCGAACAGGGACATTTAGGACAGCCCCAGCATTTT
>TRBJ2-1|TRBD1|-|TRBV3-1
CASSHADRGLYNEQFF
TGTGCCAGCAGCCACGCAGACAGGGGGCTGTACAATGAGCAGTTCTTC
>TRBJ2-5|-|many|TRBV7-6
CASSLKAGYQETQYF
TGTGCCAGCAGCTTAAAAGCCGGGTACCAAGAGACCCAGTACTTC
>TRBJ2-3|TRBD2|few|TRBV4-1
CASSQEAGGTDTQYF
TGCGCCAGCAGCCAAGAAGCGGGGGGCACAGATACGCAGTATTTT
>TRBJ2-5|-|few|TRBV5-1
CASSPPRAETQYF
TGCGCCAGCAGCCCGCCGAGGGCTGAGACCCAGTACTTC
>TRBJ2-3|TRBD2|-|TRBV13
CASSPERLAGGPGTDTQYF
TGTGCCAGCAGCCCTGAACGACTAGCGGGGGGCCCGGGCACAGATACGCAGTATTTT
>TRBJ2-4|-|many|TRBV12-3/TRBV12-4
CASSLDISGLQYF
TGTGCCAGCAGTTTAGATATTAGCGGTCTTCAGTACTTC
>TRBJ2-3|TRBD2|few|TRBV7-2
CASSRTSVGTDTQYF
TGTGCCAGCAGCCGAACTAGCGTCGGGACAGATACGCAGTATTTT
>TRBJ2-5|-|few|TRBV27
CARTQLGTSPETQYF
TGTGCCAGGACGCAGCTCGGGACTTCTCCGGAGACCCAGTACTTC
>TRBJ2-3|-|medium-sized|TRBV5-1
CASSLKGTDTQYF
TGCGCCAGCAGCTTGAAGGGCACAGATACGCAGTATTTT
>TRBJ1-3|-|few|TRBV7-2
CASSRDSSSGNTIYF
TGTGCCAGCAGCAGAGACAGCTCCTCTGGAAACACCATATATTTT
>TRBJ1-5|-|few|TRBV4-1
CASSQGQNNQPQHF
TGCGCCAGCAGCCAAGGACAGAACAATCAGCCCCAGCATTTT
>TRBJ2-3|TRBD2|-|TRBV23-1
CASRPGLAGGIVDTQYF
TGCGCCAGCAGACCGGGACTAGCGGGGGGTATCGTAGATACGCAGTATTTT
>TRBJ2-1|TRBD2|-|TRBV6-2/TRBV6-3
CASSYPQRGAWLEQFF
TGTGCCAGCAGTTACCCCCAGCGGGGGGCCTGGCTTGAGCAGTTCTTC
>TRBJ2-1|-|-|TRBV3-1
CASSRGGAMFYNEQFF
TGTGCCAGCAGTCGTGGGGGGGCAATGTTTTACAATGAGCAGTTCTTC
>TRBJ1-1|-|few|TRBV29-1
CSVEHGGGARTEAFF
TGCAGCGTTGAGCATGGGGGAGGCGCCCGGACTGAAGCTTTCTTT
>TRBJ2-7|-|-|TRBV30
CAMDGPRNEQYF
TGTGCCATGGATGGGCCCAGGAACGAGCAGTACTTC
>TRBJ2-7|TRBD1|few|TRBV12-3/TRBV12-4
CASSVRQGTYEQYF
TGTGCCAGCAGTGTAAGACAGGGGACCTACGAGCAGTACTTC
>TRBJ1-1|TRBD1|-|TRBV5-1
CASSLGDRIPTEAFF
TGCGCCAGCAGCTTGGGGGACAGAATCCCCACTGAAGCTTTCTTT
>TRBJ1-5|-|few|TRBV12-3/TRBV12-4
CASSLSGVGNQPQHF
TGTGCCAGCAGTTTATCTGGGGTTGGCAATCAGCCCCAGCATTTT
>TRBJ1-4|-|-|TRBV7-9
CASSLVVPDPLHLATNEKLFF
TGTGCCAGCAGCTTAGTGGTCCCAGATCCTTTACACCTTGCAACTAATGAAAAACTGTTTTTT
>TRBJ1-5|-|few|TRBV7-2
CASSWKERQPQHF
TGTGCCAGCAGCTGGAAGGAACGTCAGCCCCAGCATTTT
>TRBJ2-2|-|-|TRBV3-1
CASSRLGDTGELFF
TGTGCCAGCAGCCGACTAGGGGACACCGGGGAGCTGTTTTTT
>TRBJ1-1|-|few|TRBV7-2
CASSSYTEAFF
TGTGCCAGCAGCTCCTACACTGAAGCTTTCTTT
>TRBJ2-1|-|few|TRBV7-2
CASSTYRGEQFF
TGTGCCAGCAGCACCTACCGCGGTGAGCAGTTCTTC